This note documents a single T cell receptor beta chain sequence. The target antigen is unknown. Germline CDR1 MGHRA, CDR2 YSYEKL. The CDR3 extends over 17 amino acids. V dropped 1 base and J dropped 1 base, with 14 bases sitting between them. The record originates from a study of T cell responses to AZD1222 COVID-19 vaccine. General study points: Regions 160-218 and 743-854 held dominance among vaccine-associated CD4 TCRs, which spanned spike. Donors were largely white British and mainly female; clonal diversity was possibly underestimated.

Profiling relied on immunoSEQ multiplex PCR, and the TCRdb table lists in-frame clones only, not all of them. The sample lists 90,000 to 120,000 clones; about 90% were seen once. This material consisted of peripheral blood, taken 28 days after the second AZD1222 dose. This clonotype was sampled from an adult who received the AZD1222 COVID-19 vaccine. The rearrangement joins TRBV4-1 to TRBJ2-1; D possibly matches TRBD1 or TRBD2 (5 bases each). The CDR3 nucleotides are TGCGCCAGCAGCCAAGTTGAGGGGCTCGGATCCTACAATGAGCAGTTCTTC. Translating gives CASSQVEGLGSYNEQFF.